Listed below are T cell receptor beta chains from one sample, sequenced in a study of Graves' ophthalmopathy and Graves' hyperthyroidism. TCRdb recomputed calls from the multiplex PCR reads with MiXCR, one row per CDR3 protein. This repertoire shows approximately 640,000 distinct CDR3 sequences, over 40% found once; its top ten account for over 2.5%. The specimen was peripheral blood. The origin of the receptors is an adult man with Graves' ophthalmopathy. Both conserved end residues are part of each CDR3. Fields, in order: clone size, J gene, D gene, V gene, CDR3 DNA, CDR3 protein. The D gene is left open where the match is weak. Clone size is given for some rows only: seen once, a few or many times, or a class if the clone is expanded.

clone size: NA
J gene: TRBJ2-5
D gene: TRBD2
V gene: TRBV19
CDR3 DNA: TGTGCCAGTAGCACGGGACTAGCGGGGGGGAGGTACCAAGAGACCCAGTACTTC
CDR3 protein: CASSTGLAGGRYQETQYF

clone size: NA
J gene: TRBJ2-7
D gene: NA
V gene: TRBV19
CDR3 DNA: TGTGCCAGTAGTAATGGGCTCAGGGTACCGCCCTACGAGCAGTACTTC
CDR3 protein: CASSNGLRVPPYEQYF

clone size: NA
J gene: TRBJ2-7
D gene: NA
V gene: TRBV19
CDR3 DNA: TGTGCCTGGACTCCAGGGACCTACGAGCAGTACTTC
CDR3 protein: CAWTPGTYEQYF

clone size: many
J gene: TRBJ2-2
D gene: TRBD1
V gene: TRBV25-1
CDR3 DNA: TGTGCCAGCAGTGAGCCGGGACAGGGGAACACCGGGGAGCTGTTTTTT
CDR3 protein: CASSEPGQGNTGELFF

clone size: many
J gene: TRBJ2-5
D gene: NA
V gene: TRBV4-1
CDR3 DNA: TGCGCCAGCAGCCGCCTTTTAGTTGGGGAGACCCAGTACTTC
CDR3 protein: CASSRLLVGETQYF

clone size: NA
J gene: TRBJ2-7
D gene: TRBD2
V gene: TRBV10-3
CDR3 DNA: TGTGCCAGCAGTTACTCCAGCGGGGGGGCCTACGAGCAGTACTTC
CDR3 protein: CASSYSSGGAYEQYF

clone size: NA
J gene: TRBJ1-4
D gene: TRBD1
V gene: TRBV2
CDR3 DNA: TGTGCCAGCCGAGAATCGGGACAGGGTCTGTTTTTT
CDR3 protein: CASRESGQGLFF

clone size: many
J gene: TRBJ2-7
D gene: TRBD1
V gene: TRBV19
CDR3 DNA: TGTGCCAGTAGTCCACAGGGGAACCTCTACGAGCAGTACTTC
CDR3 protein: CASSPQGNLYEQYF

clone size: many
J gene: TRBJ1-4
D gene: TRBD1
V gene: TRBV25-1
CDR3 DNA: TGTGCCAGCAGCGCCTCGACAGGGGGCGTTTTAGAAACTAATGAAAAACTGTTTTTT
CDR3 protein: CASSASTGGVLETNEKLFF

clone size: few
J gene: TRBJ2-7
D gene: TRBD2
V gene: TRBV7-2
CDR3 DNA: TGTGCCAGCAGCCAAGGAGCCTTGGGACTAGCGGGAACCTACGAGCAGTACTTC
CDR3 protein: CASSQGALGLAGTYEQYF

clone size: many
J gene: TRBJ2-2
D gene: TRBD1
V gene: TRBV12-3/TRBV12-4
CDR3 DNA: TGTGCCAGCAGTTTAGAGGGGGCCTCGAACACCGGGGAGCTGTTTTTT
CDR3 protein: CASSLEGASNTGELFF

clone size: NA
J gene: TRBJ2-7
D gene: TRBD1
V gene: TRBV24-1
CDR3 DNA: TGTGCCTCCGGGACAGGGGAATATGGCGAGCAGTACTTC
CDR3 protein: CASGTGEYGEQYF

clone size: NA
J gene: TRBJ2-7
D gene: NA
V gene: TRBV6-5
CDR3 DNA: TGTGCCAGCAGTTACAGGTCGGACTCCTACGAGCAGTACTTC
CDR3 protein: CASSYRSDSYEQYF

clone size: NA
J gene: TRBJ1-3
D gene: NA
V gene: TRBV25-1
CDR3 DNA: TGTGCCAGCAGTGCTCGGGAGCCCTCTGGAAACACCATATATTTT
CDR3 protein: CASSAREPSGNTIYF

clone size: NA
J gene: TRBJ1-2
D gene: NA
V gene: TRBV29-1
CDR3 DNA: TGCAGCGTTGAAGATCGTCGGAGAGGGAATTATGGCTACACCTTC
CDR3 protein: CSVEDRRRGNYGYTF

clone size: many
J gene: TRBJ1-6
D gene: NA
V gene: TRBV11-2
CDR3 DNA: TGTGCCAGCAGCTTATTAGGGGGTAATTCACCCCTCCACTTT
CDR3 protein: CASSLLGGNSPLHF

clone size: many
J gene: TRBJ1-6
D gene: NA
V gene: TRBV5-1
CDR3 DNA: TGCGCCAGCAGCTTGGGGGATGGGAATTCACCCCTCCACTTT
CDR3 protein: CASSLGDGNSPLHF

clone size: many
J gene: TRBJ1-5
D gene: NA
V gene: TRBV10-3
CDR3 DNA: TGTGCCATCAGTGAGGGGTCCAATCAGCCCCAGCATTTT
CDR3 protein: CAISEGSNQPQHF

clone size: many
J gene: TRBJ2-7
D gene: NA
V gene: TRBV12-3/TRBV12-4
CDR3 DNA: TGTGCCAGCAGTTTTTCGCAATACGAGCAGTACTTC
CDR3 protein: CASSFSQYEQYF

clone size: many
J gene: TRBJ2-7
D gene: NA
V gene: TRBV7-9
CDR3 DNA: TGTGCCAGCAGCCCCGATCCCTCCCGGGGCGAGCAGTACTTC
CDR3 protein: CASSPDPSRGEQYF

clone size: few
J gene: TRBJ2-7
D gene: NA
V gene: TRBV5-1
CDR3 DNA: TGCGCCAGCAGCTTGGCCAGGGTCGGCGACGAGCAGTACTTC
CDR3 protein: CASSLARVGDEQYF

clone size: NA
J gene: TRBJ1-2
D gene: NA
V gene: TRBV7-9
CDR3 DNA: TGTGCCAGCTCACCAGAGACACCACAATCGGGCTACACCTTC
CDR3 protein: CASSPETPQSGYTF

clone size: NA
J gene: TRBJ2-7
D gene: NA
V gene: TRBV18
CDR3 DNA: TGTGCCAGCTCACCAGAGGCGGGGAGCTCCTACGAGCAGTACTTC
CDR3 protein: CASSPEAGSSYEQYF

clone size: many
J gene: TRBJ2-5
D gene: TRBD2
V gene: TRBV7-4
CDR3 DNA: TGTGCCAGCGACCCAGGACTAGCGGGGGAAGAGACCCAGTACTTC
CDR3 protein: CASDPGLAGEETQYF

clone size: once
J gene: TRBJ1-2
D gene: TRBD1
V gene: TRBV12-3/TRBV12-4
CDR3 DNA: TGTGCCAGCAGACCGACAGGGGGGACCGCAACCACCTTC
CDR3 protein: CASRPTGGTATTF

clone size: once
J gene: TRBJ2-5
D gene: TRBD1
V gene: TRBV11-3
CDR3 DNA: TGTGCCAGCAGCGACCAGACAGGGGGCCAAGAGACCCAGTACTTC
CDR3 protein: CASSDQTGGQETQYF

clone size: NA
J gene: TRBJ2-7
D gene: TRBD1
V gene: TRBV5-1
CDR3 DNA: TGCGCCAGCAGCCCGGGCCGGGACAGTGGAAATGAGCAGTACTTC
CDR3 protein: CASSPGRDSGNEQYF

clone size: many
J gene: TRBJ1-2
D gene: NA
V gene: TRBV7-9
CDR3 DNA: TGTGCCAGCAGCGGAGGGGGTTATGGCTACACCTTC
CDR3 protein: CASSGGGYGYTF

clone size: many
J gene: TRBJ2-5
D gene: NA
V gene: TRBV10-3
CDR3 DNA: TGTGCCATCAGTGGAAGGGAGGAGACCCAGTACTTC
CDR3 protein: CAISGREETQYF

clone size: NA
J gene: TRBJ1-1
D gene: NA
V gene: TRBV6-6
CDR3 DNA: TGTGCCAGCAGTCCACCCCACCCGGGTGAAGCTTTCTTT
CDR3 protein: CASSPPHPGEAFF

clone size: NA
J gene: TRBJ2-2
D gene: NA
V gene: TRBV12-3/TRBV12-4
CDR3 DNA: TGTGCCAGCAGTCCTCAAGGGCCCACCGGGGAGCTGTTTTTT
CDR3 protein: CASSPQGPTGELFF